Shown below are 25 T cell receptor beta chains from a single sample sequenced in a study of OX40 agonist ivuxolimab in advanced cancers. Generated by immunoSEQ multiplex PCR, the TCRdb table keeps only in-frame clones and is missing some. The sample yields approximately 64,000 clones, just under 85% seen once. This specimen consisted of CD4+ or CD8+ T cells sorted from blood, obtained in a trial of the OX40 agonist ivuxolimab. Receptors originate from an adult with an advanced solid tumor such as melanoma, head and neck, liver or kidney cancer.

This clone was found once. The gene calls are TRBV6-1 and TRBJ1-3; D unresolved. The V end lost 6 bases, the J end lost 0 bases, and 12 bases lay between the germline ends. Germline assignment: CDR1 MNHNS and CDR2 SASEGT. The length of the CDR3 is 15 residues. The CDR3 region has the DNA TGTGCCAGCAGCAACATTCTAGCCTCTGGAAACACCATATATTTT. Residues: CASSNILASGNTIYF.

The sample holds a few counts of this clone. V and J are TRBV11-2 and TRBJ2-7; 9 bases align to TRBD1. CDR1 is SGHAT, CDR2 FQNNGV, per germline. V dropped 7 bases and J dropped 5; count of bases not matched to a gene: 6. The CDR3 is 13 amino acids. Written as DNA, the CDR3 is TGTGCCAGCACCTGGACAGGGGCCAACGAGCAGTACTTC. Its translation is CASTWTGANEQYF.

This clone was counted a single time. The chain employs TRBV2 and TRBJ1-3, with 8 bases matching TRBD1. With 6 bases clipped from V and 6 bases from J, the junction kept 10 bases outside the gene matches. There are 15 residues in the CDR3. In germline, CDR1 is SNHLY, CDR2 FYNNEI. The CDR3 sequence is CASSPNPGGQNTIYF. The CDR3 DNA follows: TGTGCCAGCAGCCCAAACCCAGGGGGCCAAAACACCATATATTTT.

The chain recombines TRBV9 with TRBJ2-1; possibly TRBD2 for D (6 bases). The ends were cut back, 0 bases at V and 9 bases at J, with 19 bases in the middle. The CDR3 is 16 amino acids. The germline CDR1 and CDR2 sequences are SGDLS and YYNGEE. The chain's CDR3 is CASSVVPRDSFGEQFF. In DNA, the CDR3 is TGTGCCAGCAGCGTAGTTCCCCGGGACTCGTTCGGTGAGCAGTTCTTC.

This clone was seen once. CDR3 amino acids: CASSSAGTRSHEQYF. Written as DNA, the CDR3 is TGTGCCAGCAGTTCAGCCGGGACTAGATCCCACGAGCAGTACTTC. The chain employs TRBV7-2 and TRBJ2-7, with TRBD2 matching 8 bases. The CDR3 totals 15 residues. Germline V gene lookup returns CDR1 SGHTA and CDR2 FQGNSA. The ends lost 6 bases at V and 5 bases at J; junction bases unmatched: 12.

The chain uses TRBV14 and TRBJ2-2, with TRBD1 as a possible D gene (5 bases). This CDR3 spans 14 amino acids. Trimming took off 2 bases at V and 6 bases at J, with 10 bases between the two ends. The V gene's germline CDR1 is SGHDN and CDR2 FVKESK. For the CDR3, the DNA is TGTGCCAGCAGCCAATTCAGGGTTTCCGGGGAGCTGTTTTTT. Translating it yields CASSQFRVSGELFF.

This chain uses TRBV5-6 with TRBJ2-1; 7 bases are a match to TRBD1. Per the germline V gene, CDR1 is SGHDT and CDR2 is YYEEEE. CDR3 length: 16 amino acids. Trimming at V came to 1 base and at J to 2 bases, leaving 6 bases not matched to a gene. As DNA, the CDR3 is TGTGCCAGCAGCTTGAGTTGGGACAGCACCTACAATGAGCAGTTCTTC. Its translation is CASSLSWDSTYNEQFF.

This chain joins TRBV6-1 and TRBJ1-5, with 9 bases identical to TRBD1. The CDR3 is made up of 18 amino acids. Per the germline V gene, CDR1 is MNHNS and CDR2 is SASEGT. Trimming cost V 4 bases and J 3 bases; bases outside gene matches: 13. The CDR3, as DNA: TGTGCCAGCAGTGTTACTCATGCGGGACAGGGCCTCAATCAGCCCCAGCATTTT. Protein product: CASSVTHAGQGLNQPQHF.

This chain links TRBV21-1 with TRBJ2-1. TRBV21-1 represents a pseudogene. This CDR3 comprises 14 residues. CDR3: CASGTGPEGNEQFF. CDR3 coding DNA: TGTGCCAGCGGAACGGGACCTGAGGGTAATGAGCAGTTCTTC.

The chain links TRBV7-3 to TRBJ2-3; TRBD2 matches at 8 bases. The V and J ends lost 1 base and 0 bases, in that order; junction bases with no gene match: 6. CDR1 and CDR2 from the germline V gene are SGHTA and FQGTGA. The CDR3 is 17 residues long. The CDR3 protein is CASSLKAGGMSTDTQYF. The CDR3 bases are TGTGCCAGCAGCTTAAAGGCGGGGGGCATGAGCACAGATACGCAGTATTTT.

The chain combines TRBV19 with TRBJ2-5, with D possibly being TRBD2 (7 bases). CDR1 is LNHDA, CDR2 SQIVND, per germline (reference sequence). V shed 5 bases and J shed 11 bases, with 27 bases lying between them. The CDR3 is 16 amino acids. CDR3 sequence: CASSPLWEGVPVEQYF. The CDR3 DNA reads TGTGCCAGTAGTCCCCTCTGGGAGGGGGTCCCTGTGGAGCAGTACTTC.

This CDR3 is CASSLLGQEGNEQFF. The DNA of the CDR3 is TGTGCCAGCAGCTTACTGGGACAGGAGGGCAATGAGCAGTTCTTC. V and J are TRBV7-8 and TRBJ2-1; the match to TRBD1 covers 8 bases. Trimming removed 2 bases from V and 6 bases from J; junction bases left unmatched: 6. Germline V lookup: CDR1 SGHVS, CDR2 FQNEAQ. This CDR3 region has 15 residues.

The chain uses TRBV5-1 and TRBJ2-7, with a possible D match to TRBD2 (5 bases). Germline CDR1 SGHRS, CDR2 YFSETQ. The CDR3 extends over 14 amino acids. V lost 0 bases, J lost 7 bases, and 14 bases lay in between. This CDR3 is CASSLDSISGEQYF. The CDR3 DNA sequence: TGCGCCAGCAGCTTGGATTCAATATCGGGAGAGCAGTACTTC. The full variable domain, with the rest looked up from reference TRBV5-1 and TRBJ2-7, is KAGVTQTPRYLIKTRGQQVTLSCSPISGHRSVSWYQQTPGQGLQFLFEYFSETQRNKGNFPGRFSGRQFSNSRSEMNVSTLELGDSALYLCASSLDSISGEQYFGPGTRLTVT.

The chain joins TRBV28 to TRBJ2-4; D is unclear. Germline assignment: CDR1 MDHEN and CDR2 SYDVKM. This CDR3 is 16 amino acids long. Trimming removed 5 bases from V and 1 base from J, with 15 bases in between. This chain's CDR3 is CASSIQSYGAKNIQYF. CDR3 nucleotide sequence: TGTGCCAGCAGTATACAAAGCTACGGGGCCAAAAACATTCAGTACTTC.

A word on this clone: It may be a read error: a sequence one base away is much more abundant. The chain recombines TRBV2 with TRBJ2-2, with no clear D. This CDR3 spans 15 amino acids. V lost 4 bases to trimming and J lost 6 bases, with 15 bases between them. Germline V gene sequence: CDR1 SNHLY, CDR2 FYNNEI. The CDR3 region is CASSGGNVAPGELFF. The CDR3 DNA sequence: TGTGCCAGCAGTGGGGGAAATGTGGCACCCGGGGAGCTGTTTTTT.

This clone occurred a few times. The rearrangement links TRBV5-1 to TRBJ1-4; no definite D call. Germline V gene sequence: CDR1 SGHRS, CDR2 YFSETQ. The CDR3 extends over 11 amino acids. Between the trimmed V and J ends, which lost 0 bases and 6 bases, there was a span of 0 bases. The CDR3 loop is CASSLDEKLFF. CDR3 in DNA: TGCGCCAGCAGCTTGGATGAAAAACTGTTTTTT.

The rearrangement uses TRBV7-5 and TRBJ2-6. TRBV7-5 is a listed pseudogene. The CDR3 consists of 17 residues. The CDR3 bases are TGTGCCAGAACTAGAGTAAGTAGACAAAGTCGGGCCAACGTCCTGACTTTC. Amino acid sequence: CARTRVSRQSRANVLTF.

The CDR3 spells CASSYSGQNTEAFF. The CDR3 region has the DNA TGTGCCAGCAGCTACTCGGGACAGAACACTGAAGCTTTCTTT. The chain employs TRBV7-9 and TRBJ1-1; maybe TRBD1 (6 bases). Trimming left V 4 bases short and J 1 base short, with 10 bases between. Germline V gene lookup returns CDR1 SEHNR and CDR2 FQNEAQ (reference sequence). The CDR3 is 14 residues long.

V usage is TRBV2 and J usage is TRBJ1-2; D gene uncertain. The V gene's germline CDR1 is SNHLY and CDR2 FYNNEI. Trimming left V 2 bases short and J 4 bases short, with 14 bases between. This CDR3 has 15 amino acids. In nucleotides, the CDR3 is TGTGCCAGCAGTGAATCGGCAGGAAGCTTCTATGGCTACACCTTC. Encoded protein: CASSESAGSFYGYTF.

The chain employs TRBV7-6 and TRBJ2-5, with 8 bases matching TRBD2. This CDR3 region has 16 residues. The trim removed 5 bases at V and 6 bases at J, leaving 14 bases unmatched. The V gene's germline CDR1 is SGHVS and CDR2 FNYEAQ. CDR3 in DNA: TGTGCCAGCAGCCTCCACCGAGCGGGAGCAATGAAGACCCAGTACTTC. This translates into CASSLHRAGAMKTQYF.

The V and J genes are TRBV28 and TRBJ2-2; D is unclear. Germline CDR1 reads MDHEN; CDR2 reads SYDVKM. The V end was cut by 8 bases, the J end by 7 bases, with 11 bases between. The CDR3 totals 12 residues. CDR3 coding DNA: TGTGCCAGCCGGCCGGCAAACGGGGAGCTGTTTTTT. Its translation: CASRPANGELFF.

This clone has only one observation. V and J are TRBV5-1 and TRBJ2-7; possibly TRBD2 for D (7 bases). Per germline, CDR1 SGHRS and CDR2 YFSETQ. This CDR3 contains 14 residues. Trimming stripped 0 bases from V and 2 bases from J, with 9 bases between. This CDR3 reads CASSLDGGPYEQYF. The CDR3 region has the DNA TGCGCCAGCAGCTTGGACGGGGGGCCCTACGAGCAGTACTTC. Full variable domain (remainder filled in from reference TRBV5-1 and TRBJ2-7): KAGVTQTPRYLIKTRGQQVTLSCSPISGHRSVSWYQQTPGQGLQFLFEYFSETQRNKGNFPGRFSGRQFSNSRSEMNVSTLELGDSALYLCASSLDGGPYEQYFGPGTRLTVT.

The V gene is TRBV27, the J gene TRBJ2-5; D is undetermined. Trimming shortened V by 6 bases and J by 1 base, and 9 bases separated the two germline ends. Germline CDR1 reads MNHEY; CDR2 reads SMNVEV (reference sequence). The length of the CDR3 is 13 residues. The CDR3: CASSLMGQETQYF. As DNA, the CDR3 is TGTGCCAGCAGCCTAATGGGCCAAGAGACCCAGTACTTC.

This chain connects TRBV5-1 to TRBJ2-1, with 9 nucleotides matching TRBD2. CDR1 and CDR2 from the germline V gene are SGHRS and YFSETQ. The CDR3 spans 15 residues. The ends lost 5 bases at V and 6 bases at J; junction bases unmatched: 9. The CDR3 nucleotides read TGCGCCAGCAGTTATGAGGCGGGAGGGCCCAATGAGCAGTTCTTC. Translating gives CASSYEAGGPNEQFF. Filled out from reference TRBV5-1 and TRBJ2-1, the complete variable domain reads KAGVTQTPRYLIKTRGQQVTLSCSPISGHRSVSWYQQTPGQGLQFLFEYFSETQRNKGNFPGRFSGRQFSNSRSEMNVSTLELGDSALYLCASSYEAGGPNEQFFGPGTRLTVL.

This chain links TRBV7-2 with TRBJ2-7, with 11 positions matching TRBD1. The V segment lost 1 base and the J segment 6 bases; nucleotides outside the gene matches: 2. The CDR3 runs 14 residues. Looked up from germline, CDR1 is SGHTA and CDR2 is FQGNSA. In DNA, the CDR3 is TGTGCCAGCAGCTTAGACGGGACAGGGGGCGAGCAGTACTTC. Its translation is CASSLDGTGGEQYF.